This entry concerns a single T cell receptor (beta chain). Its antigen is as yet unknown. Germline V CDR1 and CDR2: SNHLY, FYNNEI. CDR3 size: 14 residues. V lost 7 bases to trimming and J lost 8 bases; unmatched junction nucleotides: 11. Nashville, Tennessee was home to all donors, who were Caucasian adults. The source of the sample is a study of shared clonotypes between healthy human individuals. Study conclusions and caveats: How much donors shared clonotypes was expected to be affected by sequencing depth.

Evenly divided among several immunoSEQ plates was the genomic DNA of each subset. Researchers sequenced unsorted PBMC DNA using ten immunoSEQ deep assay plates. Produced via immunoSEQ multiplex PCR; TCRdb's table is partial and in-frame only. Of about 530,000 clones listed, about three quarters were seen once; the top ten hold around an eighth. The sequence derives from a woman aged 35 to 49 in good health. Some clones in this sample may be carry-over from other donors' samples. The sequencing input was PBMCs. J is TRBJ2-1 and V is TRBV2, with 7 bases identical to TRBD2. CDR3 nucleotide sequence: TGTGCCAGCATTCCCGCGGGAGTTGGCGATGAGCAGTTCTTC. Encoded protein: CASIPAGVGDEQFF.